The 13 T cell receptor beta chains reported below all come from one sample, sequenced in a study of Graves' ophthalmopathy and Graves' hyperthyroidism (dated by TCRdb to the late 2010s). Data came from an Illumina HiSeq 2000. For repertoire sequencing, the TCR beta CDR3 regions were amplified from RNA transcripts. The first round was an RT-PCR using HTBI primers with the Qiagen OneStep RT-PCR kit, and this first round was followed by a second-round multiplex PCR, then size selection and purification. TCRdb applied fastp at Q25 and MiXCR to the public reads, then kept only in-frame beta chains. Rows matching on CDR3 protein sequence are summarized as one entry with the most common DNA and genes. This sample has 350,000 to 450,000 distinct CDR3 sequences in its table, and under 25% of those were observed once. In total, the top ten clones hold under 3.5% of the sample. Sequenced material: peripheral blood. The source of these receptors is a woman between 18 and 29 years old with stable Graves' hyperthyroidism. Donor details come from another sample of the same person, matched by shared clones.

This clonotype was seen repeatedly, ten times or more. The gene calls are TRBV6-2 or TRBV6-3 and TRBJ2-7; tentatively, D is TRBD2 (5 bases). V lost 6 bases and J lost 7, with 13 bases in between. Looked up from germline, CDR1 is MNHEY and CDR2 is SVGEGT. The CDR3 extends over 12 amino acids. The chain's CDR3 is CASRWAAGEQYF. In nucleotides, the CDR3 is TGTGCCAGCAGGTGGGCCGCGGGTGAGCAGTACTTC.

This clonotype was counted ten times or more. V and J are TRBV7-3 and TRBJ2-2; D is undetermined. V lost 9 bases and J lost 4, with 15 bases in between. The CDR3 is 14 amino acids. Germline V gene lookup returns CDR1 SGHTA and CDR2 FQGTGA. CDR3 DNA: TGTGCCAGTCGAAGTGGGTCGGGCACCGGGGAGCTGTTTTTT. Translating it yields CASRSGSGTGELFF.

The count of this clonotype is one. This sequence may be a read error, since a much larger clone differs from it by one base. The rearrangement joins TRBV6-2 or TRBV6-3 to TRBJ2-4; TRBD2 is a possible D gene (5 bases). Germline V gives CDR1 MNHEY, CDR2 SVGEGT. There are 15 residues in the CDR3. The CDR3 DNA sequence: TGTGCCAGCAGTTACTTCGGGGTAGCCAAAACCATTAAGTACTTC. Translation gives CASSYFGVAKTIKYF.

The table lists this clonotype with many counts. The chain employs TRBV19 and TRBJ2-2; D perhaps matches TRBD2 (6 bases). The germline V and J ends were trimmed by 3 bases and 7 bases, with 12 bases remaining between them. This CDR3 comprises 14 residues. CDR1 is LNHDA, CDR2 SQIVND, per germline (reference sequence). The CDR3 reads CASSMTGDGGELFF. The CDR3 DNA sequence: TGTGCCAGTAGTATGACGGGAGATGGCGGGGAGCTGTTTTTT.

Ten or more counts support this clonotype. The CDR3 protein is CASSSGTTSGANVLTF. For the CDR3, the DNA is TGTGCCAGCAGTTCCGGGACAACCTCTGGGGCCAACGTCCTGACTTTC. The rearrangement joins TRBV28 to TRBJ2-6, with TRBD1 as a possible D gene (6 bases). Trimming took off 4 bases at V and 0 bases at J, with 10 bases between the two ends. Germline lookup yields CDR1 MDHEN and CDR2 SYDVKM. The CDR3 sequence is 16 residues long.

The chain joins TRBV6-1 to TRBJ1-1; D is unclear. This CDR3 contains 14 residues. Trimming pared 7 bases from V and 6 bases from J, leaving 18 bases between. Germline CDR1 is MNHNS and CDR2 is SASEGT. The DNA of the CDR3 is TGTGCCAGCATTCAGACAAGACAAGATGCTGAAGCTTTCTTT. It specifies CASIQTRQDAEAFF.

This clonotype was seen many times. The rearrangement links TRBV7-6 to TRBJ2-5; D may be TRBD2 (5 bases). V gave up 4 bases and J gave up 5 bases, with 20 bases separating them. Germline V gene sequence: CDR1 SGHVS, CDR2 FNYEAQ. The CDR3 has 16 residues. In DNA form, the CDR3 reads TGTGCCAGCAGCTCAGACCTACGGGGTTTAGGGGAGACCCAGTACTTC. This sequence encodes CASSSDLRGLGETQYF.

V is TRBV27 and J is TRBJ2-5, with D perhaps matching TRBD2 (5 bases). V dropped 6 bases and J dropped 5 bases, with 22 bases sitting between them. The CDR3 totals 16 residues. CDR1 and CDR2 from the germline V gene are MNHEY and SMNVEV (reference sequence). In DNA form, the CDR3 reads TGTGCCAGCAGCTCCCACGTGGTGGGGAGAAGGGAGACCCAGTACTTC. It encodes CASSSHVVGRRETQYF.

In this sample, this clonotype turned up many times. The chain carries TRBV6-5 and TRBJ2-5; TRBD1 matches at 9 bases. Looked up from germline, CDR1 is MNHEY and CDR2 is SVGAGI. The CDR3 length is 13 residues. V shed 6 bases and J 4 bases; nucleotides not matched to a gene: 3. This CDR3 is CASRTTGGETQYF. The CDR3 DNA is TGTGCCAGCAGGACGACAGGGGGAGAGACCCAGTACTTC.

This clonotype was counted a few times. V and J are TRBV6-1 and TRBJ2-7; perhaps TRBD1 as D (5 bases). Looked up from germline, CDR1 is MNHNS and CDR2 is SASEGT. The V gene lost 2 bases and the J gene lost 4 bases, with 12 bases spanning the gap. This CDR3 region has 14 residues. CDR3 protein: CASSEYGKGYEQYF. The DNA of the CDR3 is TGTGCCAGCAGTGAATATGGGAAGGGGTACGAGCAGTACTTC.

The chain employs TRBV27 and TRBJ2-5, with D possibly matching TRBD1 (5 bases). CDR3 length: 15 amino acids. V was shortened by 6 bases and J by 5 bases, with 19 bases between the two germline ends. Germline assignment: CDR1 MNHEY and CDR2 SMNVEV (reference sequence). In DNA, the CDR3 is TGTGCCAGCAGCCAGGCAGGGTCGTTTCCGGAGACCCAGTACTTC. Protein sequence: CASSQAGSFPETQYF.

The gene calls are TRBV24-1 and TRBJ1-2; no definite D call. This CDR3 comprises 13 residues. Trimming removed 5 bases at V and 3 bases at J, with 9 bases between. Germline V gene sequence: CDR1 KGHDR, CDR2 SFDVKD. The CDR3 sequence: CATSAGRDYGYTF. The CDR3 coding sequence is TGTGCCACCAGTGCAGGACGGGACTATGGCTACACCTTC.

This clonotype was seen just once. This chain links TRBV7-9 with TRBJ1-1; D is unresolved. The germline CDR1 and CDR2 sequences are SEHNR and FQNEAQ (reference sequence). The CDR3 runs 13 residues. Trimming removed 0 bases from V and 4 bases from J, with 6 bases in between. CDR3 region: CASSLAETTEAFF. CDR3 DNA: TGTGCCAGCAGCTTAGCTGAAACCACTGAAGCTTTCTTT. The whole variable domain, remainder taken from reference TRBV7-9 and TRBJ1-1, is DTGVSQNPRHKITKRGQNVTFRCDPISEHNRLYWYRQTLGQGPEFLTYFQNEAQLEKSRLLSDRFSAERPKGSFSTLEIQRTEQGDSAMYLCASSLAETTEAFFGQGTRLTVV.